The present TCR beta chain was sequenced within a study of cytomegalovirus exposure and HLA in healthy donors. In its sample, this clone was seen a few times. Its specificity is unknown. The length of the CDR3 is 13 residues. CDR1 and CDR2 (germline): SGHTA, FQGNSA. V shed 5 bases and J 4 bases; nucleotides not matched to a gene: 2. Study observations and caveats: Prior analysis indicated that the majority of TCR beta V segments exhibited productivity approximately 90% or approximately 30% of the time.

PCR involved 60 Vbeta and 13 Jbeta primers. Original processing notes: Later, 75 million to 100 million unique TCR beta chains were counted in an analysis, and 10 million to 12 million of them were shared. Data came from immunoSEQ multiplex PCR; TCRdb stores just in-frame clones and leaves some out. D and trimming were read from the DNA, whereas the V and J calls and clone size are those reported in that table. The sample yields roughly 73,000 clones, roughly 82% seen once. The sequenced sample was PBMCs. This chain uses TRBV7-2 with TRBJ2-5, with 9 positions matching TRBD1. This clonotype was sampled from a man in his 70s in good health and CMV-seronegative. The CDR3 nucleotides are TGTGCCAGCAGCCGGGACAGGGTAGAGACCCAGTACTTC. This gives the protein CASSRDRVETQYF.